The 10 T cell receptor beta chains below come from one sample, sequenced in a study of blood T cells in healthy people across ages. Next came a second PCR, run for about 6 to 12 cycles, which used a sample-barcoded 5' primer along with a J-beta primer mix. In TCRdb, the 5' RACE reads were re-called with MiXCR into one record per CDR3 protein. The table shows 720,000 or so distinct CDR3 sequences, with 40% to 45% occurring only once. The sequenced sample consisted of blood. The receptor source for this set is an older man in good health.

This clonotype was detected ten times or more. The V and J genes are TRBV5-1 and TRBJ2-7; the D gene is possibly TRBD1 (6 bases). With 4 bases removed from V and 6 bases from J, the gap between germline ends came to 20 bases. CDR3 length: 15 amino acids. Looked up from germline, CDR1 is SGHRS and CDR2 is YFSETQ. The CDR3 spells CASSREGGGLREQYF. For the CDR3, the DNA is TGCGCCAGCAGCCGCGAAGGGGGTGGCCTCCGCGAGCAGTACTTC.

This clonotype was recorded at least ten times. The chain carries TRBV29-1 and TRBJ2-7; TRBD1 matches 7 bases. Germline V gives CDR1 SQVTM, CDR2 ANQGSEA. Trimming took 8 bases from V and 1 from J; bases not matched to a gene: 5. This CDR3 has 12 amino acids. As DNA, the CDR3 is TGCAGCTCTCAGACAGGGTCCTACGAGCAGTACTTC. Translation gives CSSQTGSYEQYF.

This clonotype was counted a few times. This chain joins TRBV6-1 and TRBJ2-7, with TRBD2 matching 11 bases. The CDR3 runs 19 residues. CDR1 is MNHNS and CDR2 is SASEGT in the germline V gene. V was pared by 8 bases and J by 2 bases, with 20 bases of the junction left unmatched. The CDR3: CASQKNLPRLAGTPYEQYF. The DNA for the CDR3 is TGTGCCAGCCAGAAAAACCTTCCCCGACTAGCGGGAACCCCCTACGAGCAGTACTTC.

V and J are TRBV6-5 and TRBJ1-5; 7 nucleotides match TRBD1. CDR1 MNHEY and CDR2 SVGAGI come from the germline V gene. The length of the CDR3 is 14 residues. Losses at the gene ends were 6 bases for V and 2 bases for J; bases not matched to a gene: 4. The DNA for the CDR3 is TGTGCCAGCAGGTCCGGGACAGGCAATCAGCCCCAGCATTTT. Its protein product is CASRSGTGNQPQHF.

J is TRBJ2-1 and V is TRBV6-2 or TRBV6-3; 8 bases align to TRBD2. The J call could be wrong; TRBJ2-7 is a better fit for the DNA end. From germline, CDR1 is MNHEY and CDR2 SVGEGT. The CDR3 totals 15 residues. The CDR3 DNA reads as TGTGCCAGCAGACACGGGACTAGGTTTTACAATGAGCAGTACTTC. This gives the protein CASRHGTRFYNEQYF.

In its sample, this clonotype was seen a few times. The rearrangement uses TRBV20-1 and TRBJ2-6; 8 bases match TRBD2. Germline assignment: CDR1 DFQATT and CDR2 SNEGSKA (reference sequence). V shed 0 bases, J shed 0 bases, and the junction held 10 bases outside the gene matches. The CDR3 is 19 residues long. In DNA form, the CDR3 reads TGCAGTGCTAGAGATTTGGCGGGGGGCTCCTTCTCTGGGGCCAACGTCCTGACTTTC. It specifies CSARDLAGGSFSGANVLTF.

This clonotype came up a few times. The CDR3 DNA follows: TGTGCCAGCAGCGCTCCGGGCCTAAAACACTATGAGCAGTTCTTC. The encoded protein is CASSAPGLKHYEQFF. The chain couples TRBV9 to TRBJ2-1; D is uncertain. This CDR3 contains 15 residues. Trimming shortened V by 3 bases and J by 8 bases, and 18 bases separated the two germline ends. Germline lookup yields CDR1 SGDLS and CDR2 YYNGEE.

The chain recombines TRBV4-1 with TRBJ2-7; D may be TRBD1 (8 bases). The length of the CDR3 is 14 residues. Germline loops: CDR1 MGHRA, CDR2 YSYEKL. V dropped 1 base and J dropped 6 bases, with 13 bases sitting between them. Here the CDR3 DNA reads TGCGCCAGCAGCCAAGGCCACAGGGGGGGCGAGCAGTACTTC. Residues: CASSQGHRGGEQYF.

Only one count was recorded for this clonotype. This sequence joins TRBV5-1 and TRBJ2-7, with 9 bases identical to TRBD1. The germline V gene has CDR1 SGHRS and CDR2 YFSETQ. J lost 2 bases, V lost 7 bases, and 10 bases had no gene match. The CDR3 is 15 residues long. CDR3 DNA sequence: TGCGCCAGCTGCGCGGACAGGGGTCAGGCCTACGAGCAGTACTTC. Translating it yields CASCADRGQAYEQYF. Supplemented by reference TRBV5-1 and TRBJ2-7, the full variable domain reads KAGVTQTPRYLIKTRGQQVTLSCSPISGHRSVSWYQQTPGQGLQFLFEYFSETQRNKGNFPGRFSGRQFSNSRSEMNVSTLELGDSALYLCASCADRGQAYEQYFGPGTRLTVT.

The gene calls are TRBV20-1 and TRBJ2-7; 13 bases agree with TRBD2. This CDR3 is built from 16 residues. Germline trimming cut 5 bases from V and 3 bases from J; bases unmatched to any gene: 10. Germline V gene sequence: CDR1 DFQATT, CDR2 SNEGSKA (reference sequence). CDR3 loop: CSADPGTSGAYYEQYF. CDR3 nucleotide sequence: TGCAGTGCTGACCCCGGGACTAGCGGGGCTTACTACGAGCAGTACTTC.